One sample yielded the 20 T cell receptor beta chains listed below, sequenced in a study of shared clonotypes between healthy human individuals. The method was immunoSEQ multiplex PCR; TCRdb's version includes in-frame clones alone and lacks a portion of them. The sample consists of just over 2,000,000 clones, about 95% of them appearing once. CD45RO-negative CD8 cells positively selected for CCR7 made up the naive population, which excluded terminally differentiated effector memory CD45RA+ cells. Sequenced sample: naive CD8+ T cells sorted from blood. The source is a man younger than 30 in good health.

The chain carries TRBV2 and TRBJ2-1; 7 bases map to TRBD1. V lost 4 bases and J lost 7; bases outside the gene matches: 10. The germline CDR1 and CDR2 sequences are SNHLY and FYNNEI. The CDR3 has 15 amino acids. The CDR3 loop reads CASSALDRSSNEQFF. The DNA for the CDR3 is TGTGCCAGCAGTGCGCTGGACAGGAGTAGTAATGAGCAGTTCTTC. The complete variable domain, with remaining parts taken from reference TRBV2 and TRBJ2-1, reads EPEVTQTPSHQVTQMGQEVILRCVPISNHLYFYWYRQILGQKVEFLVSFYNNEISEKSEIFDDQFSVERPDGSNFTLKIRSTKLEDSAMYFCASSALDRSSNEQFFGPGTRLTVL.

The CDR3 is CASSLSYTGMNTEAFF. Here the CDR3 DNA reads TGTGCCAGCAGTCTATCCTACACAGGGATGAACACTGAAGCTTTCTTT. The rearrangement uses TRBV2 and TRBJ1-1; D may be TRBD1 (6 bases). V was clipped by 5 bases and J by 0 bases, with 16 bases between them. CDR3 length: 16 amino acids. Germline V gene sequence: CDR1 SNHLY, CDR2 FYNNEI.

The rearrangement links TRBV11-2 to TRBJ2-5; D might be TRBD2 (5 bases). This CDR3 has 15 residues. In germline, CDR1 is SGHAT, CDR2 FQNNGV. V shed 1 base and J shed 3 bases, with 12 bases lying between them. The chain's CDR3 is CASSLAAAGEETQYF. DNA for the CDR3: TGTGCCAGCAGCTTAGCAGCGGCCGGCGAAGAGACCCAGTACTTC.

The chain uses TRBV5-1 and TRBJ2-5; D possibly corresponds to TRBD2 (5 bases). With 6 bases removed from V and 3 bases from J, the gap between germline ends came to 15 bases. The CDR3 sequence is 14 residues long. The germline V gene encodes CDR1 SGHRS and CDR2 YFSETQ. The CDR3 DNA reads TGCGCCAGCAAGGGAGAAAACCTTGAAGAGACCCAGTACTTC. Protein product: CASKGENLEETQYF.

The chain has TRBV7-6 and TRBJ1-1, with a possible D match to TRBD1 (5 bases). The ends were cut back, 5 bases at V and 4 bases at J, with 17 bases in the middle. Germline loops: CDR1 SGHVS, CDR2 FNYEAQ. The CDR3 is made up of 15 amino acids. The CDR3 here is CASSPRLEGITEAFF. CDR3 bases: TGTGCCAGCAGCCCGAGGTTAGAGGGGATCACTGAAGCTTTCTTT.

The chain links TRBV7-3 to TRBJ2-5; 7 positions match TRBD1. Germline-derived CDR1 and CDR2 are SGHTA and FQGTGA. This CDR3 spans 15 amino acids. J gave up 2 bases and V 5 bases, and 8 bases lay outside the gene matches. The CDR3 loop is CASSIAPGQQETQYF. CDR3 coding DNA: TGTGCCAGCAGCATAGCCCCGGGACAGCAAGAGACCCAGTACTTC.

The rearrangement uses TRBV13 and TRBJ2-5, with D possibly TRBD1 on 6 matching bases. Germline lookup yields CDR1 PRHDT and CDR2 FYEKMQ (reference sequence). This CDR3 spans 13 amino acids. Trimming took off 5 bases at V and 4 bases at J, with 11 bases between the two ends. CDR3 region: CASSPETGETQYF. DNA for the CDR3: TGTGCCAGCAGCCCCGAGACAGGAGAGACCCAGTACTTC.

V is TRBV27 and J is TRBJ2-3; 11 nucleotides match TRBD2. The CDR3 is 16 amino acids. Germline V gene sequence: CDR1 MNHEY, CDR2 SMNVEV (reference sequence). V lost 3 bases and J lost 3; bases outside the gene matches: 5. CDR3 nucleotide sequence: TGTGCCAGCAGTTTTAGCGGGGGGGCTAGGACAGATACGCAGTATTTT. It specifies CASSFSGGARTDTQYF.

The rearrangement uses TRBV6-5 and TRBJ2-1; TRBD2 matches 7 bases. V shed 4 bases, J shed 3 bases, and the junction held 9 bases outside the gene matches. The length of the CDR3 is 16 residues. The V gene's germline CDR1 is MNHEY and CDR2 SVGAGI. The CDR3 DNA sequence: TGTGCCAGCAGTTGGGGCCGGCGGGAGCTCTACAATGAGCAGTTCTTC. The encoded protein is CASSWGRRELYNEQFF.

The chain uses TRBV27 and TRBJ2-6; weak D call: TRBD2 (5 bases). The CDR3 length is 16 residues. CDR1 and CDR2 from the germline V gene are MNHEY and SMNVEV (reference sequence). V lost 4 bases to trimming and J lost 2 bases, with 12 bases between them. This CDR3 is CASSSAGVAGANVLTF. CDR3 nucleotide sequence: TGTGCCAGCAGTTCCGCCGGGGTCGCTGGGGCCAACGTCCTGACTTTC.

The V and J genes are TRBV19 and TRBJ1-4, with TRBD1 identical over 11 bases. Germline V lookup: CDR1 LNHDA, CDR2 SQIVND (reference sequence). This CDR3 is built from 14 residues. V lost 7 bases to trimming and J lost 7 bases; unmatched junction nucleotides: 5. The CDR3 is CASTLGQGAEKLFF. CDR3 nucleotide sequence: TGTGCCAGTACCTTAGGACAGGGGGCTGAAAAACTGTTTTTT.

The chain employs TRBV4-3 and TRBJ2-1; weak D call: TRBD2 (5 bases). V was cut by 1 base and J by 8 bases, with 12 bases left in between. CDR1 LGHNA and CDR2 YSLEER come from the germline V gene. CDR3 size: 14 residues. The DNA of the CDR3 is TGCGCCAGCAGCCAAGGACTGGACTTTGATGAGCAGTTCTTC. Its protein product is CASSQGLDFDEQFF.

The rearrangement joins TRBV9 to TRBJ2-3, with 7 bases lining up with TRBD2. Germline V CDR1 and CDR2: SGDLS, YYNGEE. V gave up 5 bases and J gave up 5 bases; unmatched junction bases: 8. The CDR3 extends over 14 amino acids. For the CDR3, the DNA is TGTGCCAGCAGGCCAGCGGGGAACGAAGATACGCAGTATTTT. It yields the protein CASRPAGNEDTQYF.

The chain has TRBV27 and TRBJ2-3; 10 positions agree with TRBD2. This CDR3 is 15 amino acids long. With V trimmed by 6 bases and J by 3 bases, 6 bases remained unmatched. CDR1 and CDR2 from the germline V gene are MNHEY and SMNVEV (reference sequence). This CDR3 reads CASSQMGLATDTQYF. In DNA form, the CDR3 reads TGTGCCAGCAGCCAAATGGGACTAGCGACAGATACGCAGTATTTT.

The DNA of the CDR3 is TGTGCCAGCAGTTTAGGGTACTACAATGAGCAGTTCTTC. This codes for CASSLGYYNEQFF. This chain links TRBV27 with TRBJ2-1, with unresolved D. Germline CDR1 reads MNHEY; CDR2 reads SMNVEV (reference sequence). With 2 bases removed from V and 3 bases from J, the gap between germline ends came to 5 bases. This CDR3 is built from 13 residues.

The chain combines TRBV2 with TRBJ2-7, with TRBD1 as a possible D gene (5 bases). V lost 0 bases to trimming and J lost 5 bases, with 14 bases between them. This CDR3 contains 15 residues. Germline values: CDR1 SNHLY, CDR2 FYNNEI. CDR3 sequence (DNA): TGTGCCAGCAGTGAAGCAGGGCAGGGAAAGGACGAGCAGTACTTC. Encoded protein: CASSEAGQGKDEQYF.

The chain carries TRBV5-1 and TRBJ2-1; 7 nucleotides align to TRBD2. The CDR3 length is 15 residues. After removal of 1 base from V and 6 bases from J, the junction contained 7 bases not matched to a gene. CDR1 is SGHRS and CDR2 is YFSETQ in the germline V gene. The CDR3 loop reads CASSLIWEGRNEQFF. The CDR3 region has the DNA TGCGCCAGCAGCTTGATCTGGGAGGGCCGCAATGAGCAGTTCTTC.

The CDR3 loop is CASSGRSAEAFF. CDR3 nucleotides: TGTGCCAGCAGCGGGAGATCGGCTGAAGCTTTCTTT. The V call is TRBV9, the J call TRBJ1-1; D is unclear. Germline CDR1 SGDLS, CDR2 YYNGEE. V was trimmed by 3 bases and J by 6 bases, leaving 9 bases between them. The length of the CDR3 is 12 residues.

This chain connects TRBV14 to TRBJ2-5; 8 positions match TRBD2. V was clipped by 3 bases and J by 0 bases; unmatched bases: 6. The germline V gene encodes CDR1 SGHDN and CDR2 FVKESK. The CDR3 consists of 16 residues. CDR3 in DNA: TGTGCCAGCAGCCATCTAGCGGGCGCGAACCAAGAGACCCAGTACTTC. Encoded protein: CASSHLAGANQETQYF.

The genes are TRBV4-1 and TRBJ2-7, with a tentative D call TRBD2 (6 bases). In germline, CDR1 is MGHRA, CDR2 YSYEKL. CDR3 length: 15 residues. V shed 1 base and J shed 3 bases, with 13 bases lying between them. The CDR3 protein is CASSQVSGLGYEQYF. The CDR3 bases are TGCGCCAGCAGCCAAGTTTCGGGACTGGGCTACGAGCAGTACTTC.